The rows below give T cell receptor beta chains drawn from one sample of a study of preoperative IRX-2 immunotherapy in early breast cancer. Here immunoSEQ multiplex PCR was the method, and the copy in TCRdb shows in-frame clones only, minus some. In the table there are over 30,000 clones, nearly 90% of which are singletons. The sequencing here drew on tumor tissue, taken after IRX-2 immunotherapy. These receptors all stem from a human donor with breast cancer. The CDR3 runs from the conserved cysteine through the conserved F or W. The order of the fields is V gene, D gene, J gene, CDR3 length, clone size, CDR3 protein, CDR3 DNA. D genes are given only for firm matches. Only some rows state a clone size, as once, few, many or a class for expanded clones.

TRBV5-1	TRBD1	TRBJ2-3	15	NA	CASETGTGDTDTQYF	TGCGCCAGCGAGACCGGGACAGGGGACACAGATACGCAGTATTTT
TRBV19	NA	TRBJ2-2	15	NA	CASSIVGAGTGELFF	TGTGCCAGTAGTATAGTTGGGGCGGGCACCGGGGAGCTGTTTTTT
TRBV1	NA	TRBJ1-1	13	NA	CASNQRGMTEAFF	TGCGCCAGCAATCAGAGGGGGATGACTGAAGCTTTCTTT
TRBV18	NA	TRBJ1-5	17	NA	CASSPMGRGSSNQPQHF	TGTGCCAGCTCACCAATGGGCAGGGGTAGTAGCAATCAGCCCCAGCATTTT
TRBV5-1	TRBD2	TRBJ2-5	18	NA	CASSLVPAGGRDEETQYF	TGCGCCAGCAGCTTGGTCCCGGCGGGGGGGCGGGACGAAGAGACCCAGTACTTC
TRBV16	NA	TRBJ2-7	14	once	CASSQFGGNYEQYF	TGTGCCAGCAGCCAATTCGGCGGGAACTACGAGCAGTACTTC
TRBV19	NA	TRBJ2-3	17	NA	CASNPTPWERTTDTQYF	TGTGCCAGTAATCCAACACCTTGGGAACGGACCACAGATACGCAGTATTTT
TRBV6-8	NA	TRBJ1-2	13	NA	CASSYSGMEGYTF	TGTGCCAGCAGTTACTCGGGGATGGAGGGCTACACCTTC
TRBV7-1	NA	TRBJ2-1	18	NA	CASTPGSSAIDSYNEQFF	TGTGCCAGCACCCCAGGGTCTAGCGCGATCGACTCCTACAATGAGCAGTTCTTC
TRBV28	NA	TRBJ1-5	13	NA	CASSSGTAQPQHF	TGTGCCAGCAGTTCGGGGACGGCTCAGCCCCAGCATTTT
TRBV7-8	TRBD2	TRBJ2-3	15	NA	CASTGLAGATDTQYF	TGTGCCAGCACGGGACTAGCGGGGGCCACAGATACGCAGTATTTT
TRBV11-3	TRBD2	TRBJ2-1	17	NA	CTSSRGLAGGPGNEQFF	TGTACCAGCAGTCGGGGACTAGCGGGAGGGCCGGGGAATGAGCAGTTCTTC
TRBV11-3	NA	TRBJ1-1	16	NA	CASTLGNEEWNTEAFF	TGTGCCAGCACCTTAGGGAACGAAGAGTGGAACACTGAAGCTTTCTTT
TRBV11-3	TRBD1	TRBJ1-5	15	NA	CASSLVGQGDQPQHF	TGTGCCAGCAGCTTAGTGGGACAGGGGGATCAGCCCCAGCATTTT
TRBV6-8	NA	TRBJ2-4	15	NA	CASSYGALAKNIQYF	TGTGCCAGCAGTTACGGCGCGCTAGCCAAAAACATTCAGTACTTC
TRBV18	NA	TRBJ1-1	14	NA	CASSPPKRNTEAFF	TGTGCCAGCTCACCACCCAAGAGAAACACTGAAGCTTTCTTT
TRBV23-1	NA	TRBJ2-3	13	NA	CASSQEVAHTQYF	TGCGCCAGCAGCCAAGAGGTCGCTCATACGCAGTATTTT
TRBV11-3	NA	TRBJ1-1	15	NA	CASSPGRGVNTEAFF	TGTGCCAGCAGCCCGGGACGGGGGGTGAACACTGAAGCTTTCTTT
TRBV6-8	TRBD1	TRBJ1-5	15	NA	CASSRTGGSNQPQHF	TGTGCCAGCAGTAGGACAGGGGGAAGCAATCAGCCCCAGCATTTT
TRBV11-3	TRBD1	TRBJ2-7	14	once	CASSVGTGSYEQYF	TGTGCCAGCAGTGTCGGGACAGGCTCCTACGAGCAGTACTTC
TRBV6-8	NA	TRBJ1-1	13	NA	CASRVGTNTEAFF	TGTGCCAGCAGGGTGGGAACGAACACTGAAGCTTTCTTT
TRBV7-1	TRBD1	TRBJ2-7	13	NA	CASSMGQGYEQYF	TGTGCCAGCAGCATGGGACAGGGCTACGAGCAGTACTTC
TRBV5-1	NA	TRBJ1-1	15	NA	CASSLGRTMNTEAFF	TGCGCCAGCAGCTTGGGTCGGACCATGAACACTGAAGCTTTCTTT
TRBV25-1	NA	TRBJ1-2	14	NA	CASSEEHLFYGYTF	TGTGCCAGCAGTGAAGAACACCTTTTCTATGGCTACACCTTC
TRBV6-8	TRBD1	TRBJ2-5	13	once	CASRLDRGQTQYF	TGTGCCAGCAGATTGGACAGGGGCCAGACCCAGTACTTC
TRBV22-1	NA	TRBJ2-7	17	NA	CASSVPARTQNSYEQYF	TGTGCCAGCAGCGTACCTGCGCGGACGCAGAATTCCTACGAGCAGTACTTC
TRBV7-1	NA	TRBJ2-2	14	NA	CASSVGLGSGELFF	TGTGCCAGCAGCGTAGGACTGGGAAGCGGGGAGCTGTTTTTT
TRBV7-4	NA	TRBJ2-5	13	NA	CATLEGDQETQYF	TGTGCCACCCTCGAGGGGGATCAAGAGACCCAGTACTTC
TRBV11-3	NA	TRBJ2-1	15	NA	CASSLSSTTYNEQFF	TGTGCCAGCAGCTTATCTAGCACAACCTACAATGAGCAGTTCTTC
TRBV7-4	TRBD2	TRBJ2-3	17	NA	CASSLELSSGAADTQYF	TGTGCCAGCAGCTTAGAGCTCTCTAGCGGGGCGGCAGATACGCAGTATTTT
TRBV6-8	NA	TRBJ2-5	12	NA	CAIRHGKETQYF	TGTGCCATCCGTCACGGAAAAGAGACCCAGTACTTC
TRBV10-3	NA	TRBJ1-1	17	NA	CAISESRRDIGNTEAFF	TGTGCCATCAGTGAGTCGCGCAGGGACATAGGGAACACTGAAGCTTTCTTT
TRBV5-1	NA	TRBJ1-1	16	NA	CASSSSGAGMNTEAFF	TGCGCCAGCAGCTCTTCAGGGGCGGGCATGAACACTGAAGCTTTCTTT
TRBV5-1	TRBD2	TRBJ2-7	15	NA	CASSQRTSGVYEQYF	TGCGCCAGCAGCCAAAGGACTAGCGGAGTCTACGAGCAGTACTTC
TRBV7-6	NA	TRBJ2-7	14	once	CASNSGTQSYEQYF	TGTGCCAGCAACTCCGGGACTCAATCCTACGAGCAGTACTTC
TRBV6-8	TRBD2	TRBJ2-7	13	NA	CASSLLAGGEQYF	TGTGCCAGCAGTTTATTAGCGGGAGGCGAGCAGTACTTC
TRBV11-3	TRBD2	TRBJ2-7	16	few	CASSFTSGLPPYEQYF	TGTGCCAGCAGCTTTACTAGCGGGCTTCCTCCCTACGAGCAGTACTTC
TRBV23-1	TRBD2	TRBJ2-2	20	NA	CASSQSGVTSGRPISGELFF	TGCGCCAGCAGTCAATCGGGAGTTACTAGCGGGAGGCCCATAAGCGGGGAGCTGTTTTTT
TRBV7-5	NA	TRBJ2-1	15	NA	CASSARGRYGNEQFF	TGTGCCAGCAGTGCCCGGGGGCGCTACGGCAATGAGCAGTTCTTC
TRBV19	TRBD1	TRBJ1-5	15	NA	CASSIPGQYNQPQHF	TGTGCCAGTAGTATACCGGGACAGTACAATCAGCCCCAGCATTTT
TRBV19	NA	TRBJ2-1	14	NA	CASRERPSYNEQFF	TGTGCCAGTAGGGAGCGACCCTCCTACAATGAGCAGTTCTTC
TRBV5-1	TRBD1	TRBJ2-7	14	NA	CASRVGQGSYEQYF	TGCGCCAGCAGAGTGGGACAGGGGTCCTACGAGCAGTACTTC
TRBV7-7	NA	TRBJ2-1	14	NA	CASRGQIGYNEQFF	TGTGCCAGCAGGGGGCAGATCGGGTACAATGAGCAGTTCTTC
TRBV18	NA	TRBJ1-2	15	NA	CASSPSYRDFYGYTF	TGTGCCAGCTCACCAAGCTACAGGGACTTCTATGGCTACACCTTC
TRBV6-8	NA	TRBJ1-1	13	NA	CASSGIQGSEAFF	TGTGCCAGCAGTGGAATACAGGGCTCTGAAGCTTTCTTT
TRBV19	TRBD1	TRBJ1-2	16	NA	CASSTHPGQSNYGYTF	TGTGCCAGTAGTACTCATCCGGGACAGTCCAACTATGGCTACACCTTC
TRBV5-1	NA	TRBJ1-2	14	NA	CASSFRVSDYGYTF	TGCGCCAGCAGCTTCAGGGTCTCTGACTATGGCTACACCTTC
TRBV19	NA	TRBJ2-3	14	once	CASSRAGSTDTQYF	TGTGCCAGTAGTCGGGCGGGTAGCACAGATACGCAGTATTTT
TRBV11-3	TRBD2	TRBJ2-2	15	NA	CASSFSGMATGELFF	TGTGCCAGCAGCTTCAGCGGGATGGCCACCGGGGAGCTGTTTTTT
TRBV16	NA	TRBJ2-2	14	NA	CASSQSGRVGELFF	TGTGCCAGCAGCCAATCGGGGAGAGTCGGGGAGCTGTTTTTT
TRBV19	NA	TRBJ2-3	14	NA	CASSIHWQADTQYF	TGTGCCAGTAGTATCCATTGGCAGGCAGATACGCAGTATTTT
TRBV7-1	NA	TRBJ1-6	13	NA	CASRDSWNSPLHF	TGTGCCAGCAGGGACAGTTGGAATTCACCCCTCCACTTT
TRBV6-1	NA	TRBJ1-2	14	NA	CASSEGTAVKGYTF	TGTGCCAGCAGTGAAGGGACAGCCGTCAAGGGTTACACCTTC
TRBV12-5	NA	TRBJ1-3	15	NA	CASGGGGSSGNTIYF	TGTGCTAGTGGGGGGGGCGGAAGCTCTGGAAACACCATATATTTT
TRBV29-1	TRBD1	TRBJ1-1	13	NA	CSGKQGMNTEAFF	TGCAGCGGCAAACAGGGGATGAACACTGAAGCTTTCTTT